This entry lists 11 T cell receptor beta chains sequenced from one sample in a study of cytomegalovirus exposure and HLA in healthy donors. It was with 60 Vbeta and 13 Jbeta primers that the PCR ran. The table came from immunoSEQ multiplex PCR; TCRdb's copy has only in-frame clones and leaves some out. The table lists 85,000 to 100,000 clones, nearly 80% of them singletons. The sequenced sample consisted of PBMCs. All receptors derive from a woman in her thirties or forties in good health and CMV-seropositive.

In this sample, this clone turned up a few times. J is TRBJ2-5 and V is TRBV9, with 10 bases lining up with TRBD1. V lost 0 bases to trimming and J lost 4 bases; unmatched junction nucleotides: 6. CDR1 is SGDLS, CDR2 YYNGEE, per germline. The CDR3 consists of 16 residues. The CDR3 region has the DNA TGTGCCAGCAGCGTAGGGGGGGGACAGGGGAGAGAGACCCAGTACTTC. Protein product: CASSVGGGQGRETQYF.

V usage is TRBV28 and J usage is TRBJ1-5; weak D call: TRBD1 (5 bases). This CDR3 is 17 amino acids long. In germline, CDR1 is MDHEN, CDR2 SYDVKM. Trimming pared 1 base from V and 0 bases from J, leaving 13 bases between. This chain's CDR3 is CASSLSRGRYSNQPQHF. The CDR3 nucleotides are TGTGCCAGCAGTTTATCTAGGGGCCGCTATAGCAATCAGCCCCAGCATTTT.

The gene calls are TRBV28 and TRBJ2-5, with a possible D match to TRBD1 (5 bases). Germline V gene sequence: CDR1 MDHEN, CDR2 SYDVKM. The length of the CDR3 is 15 residues. Trimming shortened V by 3 bases and J by 3 bases, and 14 bases separated the two germline ends. CDR3 in DNA: TGTGCCAGCAGTTTTGCCGGACAAGGGAAAGAGACCCAGTACTTC. It codes for CASSFAGQGKETQYF.

The genes are TRBV28 and TRBJ1-6; 9 bases align to TRBD1. This CDR3 has 14 residues. The germline V gene has CDR1 MDHEN and CDR2 SYDVKM. V dropped 6 bases and J dropped 10; count of bases not matched to a gene: 7. The CDR3 nucleotides are TGTGCCAGCAGAATGGGACAGGGTAGATCACCCCTCCACTTT. This sequence encodes CASRMGQGRSPLHF.

V gene TRBV28 combines with J gene TRBJ2-3; 13 bases agree with TRBD2. Germline CDR1 and CDR2: MDHEN and SYDVKM. CDR3 size: 18 residues. Trimming cost V 4 bases and J 6 bases; bases outside gene matches: 13. CDR3 nucleotide sequence: TGTGCCAGCAGTTCTAACCGAGGACTAGCGGGAGTTGTGGATACGCAGTATTTT. It translates to CASSSNRGLAGVVDTQYF.

The chain links TRBV7-8 to TRBJ2-3; no firm D call. This CDR3 spans 14 amino acids. V was clipped by 1 base and J by 3 bases, with 8 bases between them. Germline values: CDR1 SGHVS, CDR2 FQNEAQ. The CDR3 is CASSLGAHTDTQYF. The CDR3, as DNA: TGTGCCAGCAGCTTAGGGGCGCATACAGATACGCAGTATTTT.

The V call is TRBV6-5, the J call TRBJ2-1; 11 bases agree with TRBD2. The CDR3 consists of 13 residues. Germline lookup yields CDR1 MNHEY and CDR2 SVGAGI. The J segment lost 7 bases and the V segment lost 6 bases, leaving 2 bases of the junction unmatched. The CDR3: CASRLAGANEQFF. The CDR3 region has the DNA TGTGCCAGCAGACTAGCGGGAGCAAATGAGCAGTTCTTC.

The chain has TRBV7-2 and TRBJ2-7, with 12 bases aligning to TRBD2. CDR1 SGHTA and CDR2 FQGNSA come from the germline V gene. This CDR3 comprises 14 residues. V was clipped by 5 bases and J by 4 bases; unmatched bases: 3. The CDR3 loop is CASSRLAGVYEQYF. The DNA of the CDR3 is TGTGCCAGCAGCCGACTAGCGGGAGTTTACGAGCAGTACTTC. The variable domain in full, with the rest retrieved from reference TRBV7-2 and TRBJ2-7, is GAGVSQSPSNKVTEKGKDVELRCDPISGHTALYWYRQSLGQGLEFLIYFQGNSAPDKSGLPSDRFSAERTGGSVSTLTIQRTQQEDSAVYLCASSRLAGVYEQYFGPGTRLTVT.

The J gene is TRBJ2-1, the V gene TRBV7-6; no reliable D call. Trimming stripped 3 bases from V and 0 bases from J, with 9 bases between. The length of the CDR3 is 15 residues. Germline-derived CDR1 and CDR2 are SGHVS and FNYEAQ. CDR3 in amino acids: CASSLSVSSYNEQFF. DNA for the CDR3: TGTGCCAGCAGCTTGAGCGTGAGCTCCTACAATGAGCAGTTCTTC.

This clone showed up just once. V gene TRBV11-3 combines with J gene TRBJ2-1; D might be TRBD2 (5 bases). CDR3 length: 14 residues. In germline, CDR1 is SGHNT, CDR2 YENEEA. The ends were cut back, 6 bases at V and 10 bases at J, with 19 bases in the middle. CDR3 DNA: TGTGCCAGCAGTTCAATCGAGGGCCTCGGGGAGCAGTTCTTC. Translated: CASSSIEGLGEQFF. Complete variable domain (other parts from reference TRBV11-3 and TRBJ2-1): EAGVVQSPRYKIIEKKQPVAFWCNPISGHNTLYWYLQNLGQGPELLIRYENEEAVDDSQLPKDRFSAERLKGVDSTLKIQPAELGDSAVYLCASSSIEGLGEQFFGPGTRLTVL.

This chain uses TRBV5-4 with TRBJ2-1; D unresolved. Per the germline V gene, CDR1 is SGHNT and CDR2 is YYREEE (reference sequence). Trimming removed 2 bases from V and 6 bases from J, with 9 bases in between. The CDR3 consists of 13 residues. CDR3 DNA: TGTGCCAGCAGCTTATGGGCAGTCAATGAGCAGTTCTTC. Its protein product is CASSLWAVNEQFF.